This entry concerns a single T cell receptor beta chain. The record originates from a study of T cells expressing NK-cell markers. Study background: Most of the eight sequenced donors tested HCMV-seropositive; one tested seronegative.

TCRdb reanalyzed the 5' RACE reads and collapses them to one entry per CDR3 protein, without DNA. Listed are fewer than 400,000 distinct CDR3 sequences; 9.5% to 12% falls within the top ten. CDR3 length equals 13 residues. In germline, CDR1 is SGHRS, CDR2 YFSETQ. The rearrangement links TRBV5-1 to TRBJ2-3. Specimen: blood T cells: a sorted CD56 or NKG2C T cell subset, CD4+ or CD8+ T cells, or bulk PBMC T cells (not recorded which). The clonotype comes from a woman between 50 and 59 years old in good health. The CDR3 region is CASSLAVSDTQYF.